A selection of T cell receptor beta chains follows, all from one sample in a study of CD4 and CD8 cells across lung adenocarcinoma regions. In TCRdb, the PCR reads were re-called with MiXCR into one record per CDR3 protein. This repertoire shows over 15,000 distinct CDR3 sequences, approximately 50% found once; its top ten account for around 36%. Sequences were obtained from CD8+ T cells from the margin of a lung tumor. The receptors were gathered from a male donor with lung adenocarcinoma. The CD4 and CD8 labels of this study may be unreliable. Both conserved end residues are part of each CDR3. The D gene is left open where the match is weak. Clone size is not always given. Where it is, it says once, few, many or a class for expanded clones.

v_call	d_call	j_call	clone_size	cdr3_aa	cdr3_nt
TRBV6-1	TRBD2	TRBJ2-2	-	CASSEDQRGNTGELFF	TGTGCCAGCAGTGAAGACCAGCGGGGGAACACCGGGGAGCTGTTTTTT
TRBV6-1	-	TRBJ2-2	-	CASSELRGNTGELFF	TGTGCCAGCAGTGAACTGCGGGGGAACACCGGGGAGCTGTTTTTT
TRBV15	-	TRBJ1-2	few	CATSRDQRVGGYTF	TGTGCCACCAGCAGAGACCAAAGGGTGGGGGGCTACACCTTC
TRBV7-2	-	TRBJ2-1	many	CASSTGLSNEQFF	TGTGCCAGCAGCACGGGACTTTCCAATGAGCAGTTCTTC
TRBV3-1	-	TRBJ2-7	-	CASSLQGILQYF	TGTGCCAGCAGCTTACAGGGTATCCTCCAGTACTTC
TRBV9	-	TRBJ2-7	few	CASSRGGSSYEQYF	TGTGCCAGCAGCCGTGGAGGTAGCTCCTACGAGCAGTACTTC
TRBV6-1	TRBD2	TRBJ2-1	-	CASSPSFGRGKNEQFF	TGTGCCAGCAGTCCGTCCTTCGGGAGGGGAAAAAATGAGCAGTTCTTC
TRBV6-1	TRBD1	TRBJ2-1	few	CASSEAPGAGQGDGNNEQFF	TGTGCCAGCAGTGAAGCCCCCGGTGCGGGACAGGGGGATGGAAACAATGAGCAGTTCTTC
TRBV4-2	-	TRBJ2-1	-	CASSQVGGPSYNEQFF	TGTGCCAGCAGCCAAGTGGGGGGACCCTCCTACAATGAGCAGTTCTTC
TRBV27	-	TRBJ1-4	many	CASSLRPGTNEKLFF	TGTGCCAGCAGTTTAAGGCCAGGGACTAATGAAAAACTGTTTTTT
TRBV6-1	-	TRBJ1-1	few	CASSEAPVGNTEAFF	TGTGCCAGCAGTGAAGCTCCGGTCGGGAACACTGAAGCTTTCTTT
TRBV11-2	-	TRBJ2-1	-	CASSAIFIGQFF	TGTGCCAGCAGCGCCATATTCATCGGGCAGTTCTTC
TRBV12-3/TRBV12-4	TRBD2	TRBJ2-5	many	CASSFGDGLANF	TGTGCCAGCAGTTTTGGGGACGGACTAGCGAACTTC
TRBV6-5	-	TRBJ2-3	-	CARRLGRVRDTQYF	TGTGCGAGGAGATTAGGCCGTGTCCGAGATACCCAGTATTTT
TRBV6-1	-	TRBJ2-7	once	CVSSEVPPPGEQYF	TGTGTCAGCAGTGAAGTACCGCCCCCTGGCGAGCAGTACTTC
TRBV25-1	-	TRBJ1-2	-	CASSDGEPRANYGYTF	TGTGCCAGCAGTGATGGCGAACCCCGGGCAAACTATGGCTACACCTTC
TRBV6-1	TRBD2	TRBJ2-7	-	CASSGGTRGRDTETQYF	TGTGCCAGCAGTGGGGGGACTAGGGGCCGGGACACAGAGACGCAGTACTTC
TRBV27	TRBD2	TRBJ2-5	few	CASSFGTRGGGTQYF	TGTGCCAGCAGTTTTGGGACTAGAGGAGGTGGGACCCAGTACTTC
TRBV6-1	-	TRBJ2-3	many	CASSPSPDGTTDTQYF	TGTGCCAGCAGCCCATCCCCCGACGGAACCACAGATACGCAGTATTTT
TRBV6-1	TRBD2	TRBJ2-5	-	CASSVEAGGGGQETQYF	TGTGCCAGCAGTGTGGAAGCGGGGGGCGGGGGCCAAGAGACCCAGTACTTC
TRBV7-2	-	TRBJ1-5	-	CASSSGLSNQPQHF	TGTGCCAGCAGCTCGGGACTTAGCAATCAGCCCCAGCATTTT